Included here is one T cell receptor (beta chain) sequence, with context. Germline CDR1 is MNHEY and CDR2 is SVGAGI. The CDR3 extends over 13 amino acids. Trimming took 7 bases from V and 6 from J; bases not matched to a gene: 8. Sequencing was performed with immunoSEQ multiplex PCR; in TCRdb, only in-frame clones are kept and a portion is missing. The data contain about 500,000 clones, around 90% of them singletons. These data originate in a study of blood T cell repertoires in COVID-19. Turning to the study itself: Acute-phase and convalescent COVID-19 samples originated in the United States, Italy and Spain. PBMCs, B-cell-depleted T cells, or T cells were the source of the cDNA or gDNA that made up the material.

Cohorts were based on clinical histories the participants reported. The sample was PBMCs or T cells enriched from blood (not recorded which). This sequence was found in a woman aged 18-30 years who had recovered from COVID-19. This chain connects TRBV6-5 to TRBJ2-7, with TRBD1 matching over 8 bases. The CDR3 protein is CASTDRGAGEQYF. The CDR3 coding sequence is TGTGCCAGCACCGACAGGGGAGCCGGCGAGCAGTACTTC.